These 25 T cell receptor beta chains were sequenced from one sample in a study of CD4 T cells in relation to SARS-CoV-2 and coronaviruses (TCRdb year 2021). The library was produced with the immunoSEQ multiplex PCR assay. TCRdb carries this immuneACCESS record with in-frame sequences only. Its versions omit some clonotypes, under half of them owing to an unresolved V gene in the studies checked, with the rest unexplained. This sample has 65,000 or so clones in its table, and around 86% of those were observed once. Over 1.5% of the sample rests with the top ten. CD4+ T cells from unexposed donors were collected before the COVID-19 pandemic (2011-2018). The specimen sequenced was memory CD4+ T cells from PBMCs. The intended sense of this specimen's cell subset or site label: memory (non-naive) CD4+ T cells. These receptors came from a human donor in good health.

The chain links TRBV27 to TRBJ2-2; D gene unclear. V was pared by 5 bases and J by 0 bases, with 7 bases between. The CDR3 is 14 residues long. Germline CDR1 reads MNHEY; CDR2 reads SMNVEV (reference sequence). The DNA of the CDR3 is TGTGCCAGCAGTCTACTCCCGAACACCGGGGAGCTGTTTTTT. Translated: CASSLLPNTGELFF.

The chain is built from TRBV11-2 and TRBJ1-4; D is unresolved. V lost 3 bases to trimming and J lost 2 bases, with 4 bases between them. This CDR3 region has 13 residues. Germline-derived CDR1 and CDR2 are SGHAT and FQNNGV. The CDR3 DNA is TGTGCCAGCAGCTTTGCCACTAATGAAAAACTGTTTTTT. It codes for CASSFATNEKLFF.

The CDR3 sequence: CASSGLAGTYNEQFF. The CDR3 nucleotides read TGTGCCAGCAGCGGACTAGCGGGTACCTACAATGAGCAGTTCTTC. The chain uses TRBV6-5 and TRBJ2-1; 11 positions agree with TRBD2. The junction had 3 bases not matched to a gene; V was cut back by 6 bases and J by 2 bases. This CDR3 contains 15 residues. Germline V gene sequence: CDR1 MNHEY, CDR2 SVGAGI.

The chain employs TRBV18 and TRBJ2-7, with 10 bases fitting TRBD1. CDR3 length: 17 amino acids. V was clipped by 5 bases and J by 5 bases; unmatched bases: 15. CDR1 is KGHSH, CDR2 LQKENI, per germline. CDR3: CASSSTPGQGTFNEQYF. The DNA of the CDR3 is TGTGCCAGCTCATCAACTCCGGGACAGGGGACTTTCAACGAGCAGTACTTC.

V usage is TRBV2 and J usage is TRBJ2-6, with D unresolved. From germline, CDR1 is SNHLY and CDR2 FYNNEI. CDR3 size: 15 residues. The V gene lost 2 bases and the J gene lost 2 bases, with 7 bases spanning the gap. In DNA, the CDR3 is TGTGCCAGCAGTGAAAACACAGCTGGGGCCAACGTCCTGACTTTC. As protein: CASSENTAGANVLTF.

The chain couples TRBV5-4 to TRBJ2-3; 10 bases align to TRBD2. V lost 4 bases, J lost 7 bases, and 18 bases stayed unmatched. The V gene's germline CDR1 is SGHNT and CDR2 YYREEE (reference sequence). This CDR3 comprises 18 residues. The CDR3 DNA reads TGTGCCAGCAGCCTGAACAGCGGGGGGGCATTGAACGCAAATACGCAGTATTTT. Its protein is CASSLNSGGALNANTQYF.

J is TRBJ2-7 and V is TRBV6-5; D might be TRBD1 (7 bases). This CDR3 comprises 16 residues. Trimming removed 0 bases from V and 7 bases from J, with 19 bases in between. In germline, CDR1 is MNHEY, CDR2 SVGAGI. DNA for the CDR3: TGTGCCAGCAGTTACTCCCCTGAGGAGGGGGCGCGGGAGCAGTACTTC. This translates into CASSYSPEEGAREQYF.

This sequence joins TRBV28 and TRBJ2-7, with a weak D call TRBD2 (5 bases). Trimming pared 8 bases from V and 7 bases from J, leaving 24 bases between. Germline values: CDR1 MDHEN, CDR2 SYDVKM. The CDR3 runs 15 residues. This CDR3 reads CASGFPAEPSGEQYF. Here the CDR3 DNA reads TGTGCCAGCGGCTTCCCAGCGGAACCCTCGGGGGAGCAGTACTTC.

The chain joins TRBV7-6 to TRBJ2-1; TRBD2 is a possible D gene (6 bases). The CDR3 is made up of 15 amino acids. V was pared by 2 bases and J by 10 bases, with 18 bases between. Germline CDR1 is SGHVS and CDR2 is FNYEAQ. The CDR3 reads CASSLSPGEGMEQFF. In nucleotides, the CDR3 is TGTGCCAGCAGCTTATCTCCGGGAGAGGGGATGGAGCAGTTCTTC.

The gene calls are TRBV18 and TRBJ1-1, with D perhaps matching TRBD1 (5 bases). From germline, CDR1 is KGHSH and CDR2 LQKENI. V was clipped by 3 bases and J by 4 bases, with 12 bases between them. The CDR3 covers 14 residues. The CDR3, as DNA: TGTGCCAGCTCACCGGGGCAGAGTGGCACTGAAGCTTTCTTT. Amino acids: CASSPGQSGTEAFF.

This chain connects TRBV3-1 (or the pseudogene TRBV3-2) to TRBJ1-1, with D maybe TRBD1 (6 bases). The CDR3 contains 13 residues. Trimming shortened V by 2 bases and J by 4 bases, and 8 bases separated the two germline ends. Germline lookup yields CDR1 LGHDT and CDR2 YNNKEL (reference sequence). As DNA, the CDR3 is TGTGCCAGCAGCCAAATCAGGGGCACTGAAGCTTTCTTT. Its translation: CASSQIRGTEAFF.

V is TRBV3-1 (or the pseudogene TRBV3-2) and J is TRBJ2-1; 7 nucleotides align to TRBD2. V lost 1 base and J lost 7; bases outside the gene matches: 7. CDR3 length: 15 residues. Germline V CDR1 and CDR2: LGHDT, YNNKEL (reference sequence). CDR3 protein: CASSQAGGGSNEQFF. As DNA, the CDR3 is TGTGCCAGCAGCCAAGCGGGCGGGGGATCTAATGAGCAGTTCTTC.

The CDR3 loop is CASSQVFRGVEKLFF. The CDR3 nucleotides read TGCGCCAGCAGCCAAGTGTTCAGGGGAGTTGAAAAACTGTTTTTT. J is TRBJ1-4 and V is TRBV4-3, with D possibly matching TRBD1 (6 bases). Trimming removed 1 base at V and 7 bases at J, with 13 bases between. CDR1 and CDR2 from the germline V gene are LGHNA and YSLEER. The length of the CDR3 is 15 residues.

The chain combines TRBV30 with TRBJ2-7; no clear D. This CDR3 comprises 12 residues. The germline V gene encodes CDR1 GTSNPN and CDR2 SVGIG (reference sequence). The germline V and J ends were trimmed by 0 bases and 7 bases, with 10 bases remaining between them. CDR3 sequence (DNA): TGTGCCTGGAGTGTTGTACGGTGGGAGCAGTACTTC. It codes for CAWSVVRWEQYF.

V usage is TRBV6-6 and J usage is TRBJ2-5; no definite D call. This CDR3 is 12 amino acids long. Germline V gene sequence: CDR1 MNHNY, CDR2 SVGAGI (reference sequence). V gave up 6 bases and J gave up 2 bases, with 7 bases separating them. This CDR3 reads CASSYTQETQYF. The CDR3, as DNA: TGTGCCAGCAGCTACACTCAAGAGACCCAGTACTTC.

DNA for the CDR3: TGTGCCAGCAGCCTGACAGGGGGTGATCAGCCCCAGCATTTT. The encoded protein is CASSLTGGDQPQHF. The V gene is TRBV7-9, the J gene TRBJ1-5; the match to TRBD1 covers 9 bases. Germline V lookup: CDR1 SEHNR, CDR2 FQNEAQ (reference sequence). The CDR3 has 14 residues. The junction had 4 bases not matched to a gene; V was cut back by 5 bases and J by 5 bases.

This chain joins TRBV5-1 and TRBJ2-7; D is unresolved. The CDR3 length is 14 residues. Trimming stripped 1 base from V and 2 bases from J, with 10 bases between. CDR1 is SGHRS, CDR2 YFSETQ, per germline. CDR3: CASSLIGSAYEQYF. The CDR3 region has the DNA TGCGCCAGCAGCTTGATAGGCAGTGCCTACGAGCAGTACTTC.

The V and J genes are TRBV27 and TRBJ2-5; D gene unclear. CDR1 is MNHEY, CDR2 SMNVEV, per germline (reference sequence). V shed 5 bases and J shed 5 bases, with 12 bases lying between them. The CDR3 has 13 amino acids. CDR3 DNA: TGTGCCAGCAGTCTACGGCACCCGGAGACCCAGTACTTC. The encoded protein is CASSLRHPETQYF.

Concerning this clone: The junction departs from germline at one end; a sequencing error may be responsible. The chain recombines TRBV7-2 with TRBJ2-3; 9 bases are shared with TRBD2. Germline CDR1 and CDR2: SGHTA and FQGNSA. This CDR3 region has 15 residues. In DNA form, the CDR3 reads TGTGCCAGCAGATTAGGCGGGGGGGAGACAGATACGCAGTATTTT. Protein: CASRLGGGETDTQYF.

Written as DNA, the CDR3 is TGCGCCAGCAGCTTGGCCGGGACTAGCGGGTCCTACGAGCAGTACTTC. Residues: CASSLAGTSGSYEQYF. J is TRBJ2-7 and V is TRBV5-1; 12 nucleotides agree with TRBD2. The trim removed 0 bases at V and 1 base at J, leaving 2 bases unmatched. The germline V gene has CDR1 SGHRS and CDR2 YFSETQ. The CDR3 consists of 16 residues.

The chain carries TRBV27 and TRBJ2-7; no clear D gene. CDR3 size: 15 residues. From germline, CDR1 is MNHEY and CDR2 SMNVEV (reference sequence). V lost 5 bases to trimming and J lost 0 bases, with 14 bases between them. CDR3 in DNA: TGTGCCAGCAGTCGAACACCTTCTCCCTCCTACGAGCAGTACTTC. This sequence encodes CASSRTPSPSYEQYF.

DNA for the CDR3: TGCGCCAGCAGCTCGCCCCCCTTAGCGGGGGGTCCCTCTGGGGCCAACGTCCTGACTTTC. This codes for CASSSPPLAGGPSGANVLTF. J is TRBJ2-6 and V is TRBV5-1; 10 bases map to TRBD2. The CDR3 sequence is 20 residues long. CDR1 and CDR2 (germline): SGHRS, YFSETQ. V lost 3 bases and J lost 0; bases outside the gene matches: 12. Full variable domain (rest looked up from reference TRBV5-1 and TRBJ2-6): KAGVTQTPRYLIKTRGQQVTLSCSPISGHRSVSWYQQTPGQGLQFLFEYFSETQRNKGNFPGRFSGRQFSNSRSEMNVSTLELGDSALYLCASSSPPLAGGPSGANVLTFGAGSRLTVL.

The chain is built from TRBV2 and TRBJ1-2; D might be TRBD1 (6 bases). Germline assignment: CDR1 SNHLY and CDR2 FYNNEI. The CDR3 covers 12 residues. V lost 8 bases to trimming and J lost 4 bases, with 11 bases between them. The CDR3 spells CASSDSPYGYTF. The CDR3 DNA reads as TGTGCCAGCTCGGACAGCCCCTATGGCTACACCTTC.

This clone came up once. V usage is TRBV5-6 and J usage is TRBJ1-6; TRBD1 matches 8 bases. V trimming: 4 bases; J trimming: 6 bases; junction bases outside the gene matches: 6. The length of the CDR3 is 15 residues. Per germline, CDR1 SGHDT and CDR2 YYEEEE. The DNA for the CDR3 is TGTGCCAGCAGCACCCGGGACAGGCTTAATTCACCCCTCCACTTT. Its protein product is CASSTRDRLNSPLHF. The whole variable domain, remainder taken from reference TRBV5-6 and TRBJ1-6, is DAGVTQSPTHLIKTRGQQVTLRCSPKSGHDTVSWYQQALGQGPQFIFQYYEEEERQRGNFPDRFSGHQFPNYSSELNVNALLLGDSALYLCASSTRDRLNSPLHFGNGTRLTVT.

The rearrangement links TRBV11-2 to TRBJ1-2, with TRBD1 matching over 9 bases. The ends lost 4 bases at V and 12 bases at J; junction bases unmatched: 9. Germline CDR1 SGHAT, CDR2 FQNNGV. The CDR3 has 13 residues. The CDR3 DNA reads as TGTGCCAGCAGCTCCCACCGGGACAGGGTGGACACCTTC. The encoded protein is CASSSHRDRVDTF.